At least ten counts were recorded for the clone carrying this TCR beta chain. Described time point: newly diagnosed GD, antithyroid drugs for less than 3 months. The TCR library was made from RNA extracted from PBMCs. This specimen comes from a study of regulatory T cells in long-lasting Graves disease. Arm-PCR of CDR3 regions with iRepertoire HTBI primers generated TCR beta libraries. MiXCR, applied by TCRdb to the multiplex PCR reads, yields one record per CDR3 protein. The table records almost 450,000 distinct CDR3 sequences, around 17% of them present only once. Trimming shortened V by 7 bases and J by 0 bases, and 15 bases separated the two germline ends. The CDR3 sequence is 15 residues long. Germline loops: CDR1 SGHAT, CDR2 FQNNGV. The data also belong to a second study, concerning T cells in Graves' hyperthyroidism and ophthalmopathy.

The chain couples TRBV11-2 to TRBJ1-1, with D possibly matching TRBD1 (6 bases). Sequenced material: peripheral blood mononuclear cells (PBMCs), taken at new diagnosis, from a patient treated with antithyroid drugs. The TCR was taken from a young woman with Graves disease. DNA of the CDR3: TGTGCCAGCACCCTCGGAGGGGGGATGAACACTGAAGCTTTCTTT. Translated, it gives CASTLGGGMNTEAFF.